The 21 T cell receptor beta chains below come from one sample, sequenced in a study of response to subunit inactivated influenza vaccine. TCRdb re-analysed the RT-PCR reads in MiXCR, keeping a single row per CDR3 protein. The sample lists fewer than 700,000 distinct CDR3 sequences, roughly 13% occurring once. Sequences were derived from PBMCs from blood, sampled about 40 days after vaccination. Receptors originate from a man between 50 and 59 years old who received an inactivated influenza vaccine.

This clonotype has more than one count but fewer than ten. The chain employs TRBV24-1 and TRBJ2-1; 9 bases line up with TRBD2. After removal of 2 bases from V and 0 bases from J, the junction contained 7 bases not matched to a gene. The CDR3 is made up of 18 amino acids. Per germline, CDR1 KGHDR and CDR2 SFDVKD. CDR3 DNA sequence: TGTGCCACCAGTGATTCGGGTAGCGGGGGCGCCTCCTACAATGAGCAGTTCTTC. It codes for CATSDSGSGGASYNEQFF.

Note on this clonotype: A clone one base away is much larger, so this may be a read error. This sequence joins TRBV20-1 and TRBJ2-5; no firm D call. CDR3 length equals 14 residues. In germline, CDR1 is DFQATT, CDR2 SNEGSKA (reference sequence). This chain's CDR3 is CSARRPLRQGTQYF. The CDR3 nucleotides read TGCAGTGCCCGTCGGCCCTTGCGACAAGGGACCCAGTACTTC.

This clonotype has at least ten counts. The rearrangement joins TRBV28 to TRBJ2-1; D unclear. Germline lookup yields CDR1 MDHEN and CDR2 SYDVKM. Trimming took 1 base from V and 6 from J, leaving 10 bases between them. The CDR3 spans 14 residues. CDR3 sequence reads: CASSLFDFSNEQFF. The CDR3 DNA follows: TGTGCCAGCAGTTTATTTGACTTCTCCAATGAGCAGTTCTTC.

This clonotype was counted at least ten times. The CDR3 loop reads CASSEGKETQYF. The CDR3, as DNA: TGCGCCAGCAGCGAGGGTAAAGAGACCCAGTACTTC. V gene TRBV5-1 combines with J gene TRBJ2-5, with D possibly TRBD2 on 5 matching bases. CDR1 SGHRS and CDR2 YFSETQ come from the germline V gene. The CDR3 extends over 12 amino acids. Trimming removed 4 bases from V and 3 bases from J, with 7 bases in between.

The chain links TRBV10-3 to TRBJ2-6; a possible D gene is TRBD1 (5 bases). The germline V and J ends were trimmed by 8 bases and 0 bases, with 14 bases remaining between them. The CDR3 contains 16 residues. CDR1 ENHRY and CDR2 SYGVKD come from the germline V gene. Here the CDR3 reads CAIRPGPTSGANVLTF. CDR3 in DNA: TGTGCCATCCGCCCAGGGCCCACCTCTGGGGCCAACGTCCTGACTTTC.

This clonotype was detected a few times. This chain links TRBV12-3 or TRBV12-4 with TRBJ2-1; 13 bases are a match to TRBD2. The CDR3 contains 17 residues. V shed 5 bases and J 7 bases; nucleotides not matched to a gene: 11. The DNA for the CDR3 is TGTGCCAGCAGTGGGCCGGGACTAGCGGGGCCAGGGAATGAGCAGTTCTTC. Translation: CASSGPGLAGPGNEQFF.

This clonotype was seen many times. The J gene is TRBJ2-1, the V gene TRBV7-2, with D possibly TRBD2 on 5 matching bases. Germline V gives CDR1 SGHTA, CDR2 FQGNSA. This CDR3 has 15 amino acids. V was cut by 2 bases and J by 5 bases, with 13 bases left in between. The CDR3 sequence is CASSLLAPQHNEQFF. DNA of the CDR3: TGTGCCAGCAGCTTACTAGCCCCCCAACACAATGAGCAGTTCTTC.

J is TRBJ2-2 and V is TRBV20-1; D possibly corresponds to TRBD1 (6 bases). V lost 1 base and J 0 bases, leaving 12 bases between the germline ends. From germline, CDR1 is DFQATT and CDR2 SNEGSKA (reference sequence). This CDR3 spans 16 amino acids. The CDR3: CSARGGRTTNTGELFF. The CDR3 DNA reads TGCAGTGCTAGAGGGGGGCGGACCACGAACACCGGGGAGCTGTTTTTT.

A few counts support this clonotype. The genes are TRBV6-5 and TRBJ1-1; D not resolved. The V gene's germline CDR1 is MNHEY and CDR2 SVGAGI. The CDR3 consists of 14 residues. V dropped 2 bases and J dropped 0 bases, with 7 bases sitting between them. Here the CDR3 DNA reads TGTGCCAGCAGTTACGGGGTGATGAACACTGAAGCTTTCTTT. Translating gives CASSYGVMNTEAFF.

The chain is built from TRBV12-3 or TRBV12-4 and TRBJ1-2, with TRBD1 as a possible D gene (6 bases). The CDR3 runs 13 residues. Trimming left V 3 bases short and J 3 bases short, with 8 bases between. The CDR3 reads CASSFRTDYGYTF. The DNA for the CDR3 is TGTGCCAGCAGTTTCAGGACAGACTATGGCTACACCTTC.

In this sample, this clonotype turned up a few times. The chain couples TRBV10-3 to TRBJ2-5; D is unresolved. V lost 0 bases and J lost 2, with 10 bases in between. This CDR3 is built from 15 residues. Germline V gives CDR1 ENHRY, CDR2 SYGVKD. The CDR3 reads CAISESGGRQETQYF. For the CDR3, the DNA is TGTGCCATCAGTGAGTCGGGCGGACGGCAAGAGACCCAGTACTTC.

This clonotype showed up just a few times. J is TRBJ2-7 and V is TRBV20-1; 11 bases are shared with TRBD2. Germline trimming cut 5 bases from V and 2 bases from J; bases unmatched to any gene: 5. CDR1 and CDR2 from the germline V gene are DFQATT and SNEGSKA (reference sequence). The CDR3 totals 14 residues. CDR3 bases: TGCAGTGCTGGGACTAGCGGTTTTCCCTACGAGCAGTACTTC. Protein: CSAGTSGFPYEQYF.

Many counts were recorded for this clonotype. This chain links TRBV9 with TRBJ2-7, with D perhaps TRBD2 (5 bases). Trimming cost V 0 bases and J 4 bases, with 14 bases left between them. The CDR3 covers 15 residues. In germline, CDR1 is SGDLS, CDR2 YYNGEE. The CDR3 coding sequence is TGTGCCAGCAGCGTAGGAGGGTCTACTGGGTACGAGCAGTACTTC. This sequence encodes CASSVGGSTGYEQYF. The full variable domain, with the rest looked up from reference TRBV9 and TRBJ2-7, is DSGVTQTPKHLITATGQRVTLRCSPRSGDLSVYWYQQSLDQGLQFLIQYYNGEERAKGNILERFSAQQFPDLHSELNLSSLELGDSALYFCASSVGGSTGYEQYFGPGTRLTVT.

This clonotype has just a few counts. This rearrangement joins TRBV12-3 or TRBV12-4 to TRBJ2-7; D is uncertain. V gave up 7 bases and J gave up 4 bases, with 8 bases separating them. The length of the CDR3 is 11 residues. The CDR3 bases are TGTGCCAGCACGGAGAAGTACGAGCAGTACTTC. Its protein is CASTEKYEQYF.

This chain joins TRBV7-2 and TRBJ1-2; D gene uncertain. Germline-derived CDR1 and CDR2 are SGHTA and FQGNSA. The CDR3 consists of 14 residues. Trimming took 4 bases from V and 8 from J, leaving 17 bases between them. CDR3 DNA: TGTGCCAGCAGCTCCTTTGGCGGGGTTCAAGGCTACACCTTC. Protein: CASSSFGGVQGYTF.

This clonotype was recorded a few times. The chain employs TRBV4-2 and TRBJ1-4; 10 bases are shared with TRBD1. CDR1 LGHNA and CDR2 YNFKEQ come from the germline V gene. The CDR3 is made up of 15 amino acids. Trimming took 4 bases from V and 8 from J; bases not matched to a gene: 7. CDR3 loop: CASSPGTGEGEKLFF. CDR3 nucleotides: TGTGCCAGCAGCCCAGGGACAGGGGAAGGGGAAAAACTGTTTTTT.

CDR3 in amino acids: CASSEQWTEAFF. The CDR3 DNA reads TGTGCCAGCAGTGAACAGTGGACTGAAGCTTTCTTT. The rearrangement links TRBV12-3 or TRBV12-4 to TRBJ1-1; no clear D. The V gene lost 5 bases and the J gene lost 5 bases, with 9 bases spanning the gap. The CDR3 covers 12 residues.

This chain joins TRBV10-3 and TRBJ1-1; D call uncertain. V was trimmed by 4 bases and J by 4 bases, leaving 13 bases between them. The CDR3 totals 14 residues. Germline V lookup: CDR1 ENHRY, CDR2 SYGVKD. The CDR3 region is CAISADPSGTEAFF. CDR3 bases: TGTGCCATCAGTGCTGACCCCTCGGGCACTGAAGCTTTCTTT.

This clonotype was recorded a few times. This sequence joins TRBV12-3 or TRBV12-4 and TRBJ1-2; 8 bases line up with TRBD1. The J segment lost 2 bases and the V segment lost 6 bases, leaving 11 bases of the junction unmatched. This CDR3 contains 16 residues. CDR3 in DNA: TGTGCCAGCAGCCCAACAGGGGGGAGGAGAAACTATGGCTACACCTTC. Protein product: CASSPTGGRRNYGYTF.

The chain employs TRBV5-1 and TRBJ2-1; 11 positions match TRBD1. The CDR3 has 16 residues. The germline CDR1 and CDR2 sequences are SGHRS and YFSETQ. After removal of 4 bases from V and 4 bases from J, the junction contained 7 bases not matched to a gene. CDR3 protein: CASSALGTGGYNEQFF. DNA for the CDR3: TGCGCCAGCAGCGCACTAGGGACAGGGGGTTACAATGAGCAGTTCTTC.

At least ten counts were recorded for this clonotype. The J gene is TRBJ2-5, the V gene TRBV5-1; TRBD1 agrees at 7 bases. J lost 0 bases, V lost 2 bases, and 4 bases had no gene match. The CDR3 consists of 15 residues. From germline, CDR1 is SGHRS and CDR2 YFSETQ. The CDR3 sequence: CASSFGDRDQETQYF. CDR3 nucleotides: TGCGCCAGCAGCTTTGGGGACAGAGACCAAGAGACCCAGTACTTC. Combining the CDR3 with reference TRBV5-1 and TRBJ2-5 gives the whole variable domain KAGVTQTPRYLIKTRGQQVTLSCSPISGHRSVSWYQQTPGQGLQFLFEYFSETQRNKGNFPGRFSGRQFSNSRSEMNVSTLELGDSALYLCASSFGDRDQETQYFGPGTRLLVL.